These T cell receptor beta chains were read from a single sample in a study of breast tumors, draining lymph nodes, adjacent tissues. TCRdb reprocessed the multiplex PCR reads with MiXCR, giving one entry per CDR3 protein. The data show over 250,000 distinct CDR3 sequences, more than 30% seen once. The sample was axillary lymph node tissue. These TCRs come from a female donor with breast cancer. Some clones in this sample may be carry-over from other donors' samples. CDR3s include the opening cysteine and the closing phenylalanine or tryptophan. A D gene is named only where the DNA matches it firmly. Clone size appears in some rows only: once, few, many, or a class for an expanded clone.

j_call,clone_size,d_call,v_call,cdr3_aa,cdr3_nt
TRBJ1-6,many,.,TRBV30,CAWSVGLRGDSPLHF,TGTGCCTGGAGTGTAGGCCTCAGAGGAGATTCACCCCTCCACTTT
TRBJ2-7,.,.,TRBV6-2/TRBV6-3,CASLRNTYEQYF,TGTGCCAGCCTGCGCAACACCTACGAGCAGTACTTC
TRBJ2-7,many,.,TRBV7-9,CASRSGPYEQYF,TGTGCCAGCAGATCCGGCCCCTACGAGCAGTACTTC
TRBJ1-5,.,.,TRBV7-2,CASSSSQGSNQPQHF,TGTGCCAGCAGCTCATCACAGGGAAGCAATCAGCCCCAGCATTTT
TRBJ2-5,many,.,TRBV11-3,CASSHGTFQETQYF,TGTGCCAGCAGCCACGGGACATTCCAAGAGACCCAGTACTTC
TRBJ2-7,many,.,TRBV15,CATSRVRPGNEQYF,TGTGCCACCAGCAGAGTCAGGCCAGGTAACGAGCAGTACTTC
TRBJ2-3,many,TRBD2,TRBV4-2,CASSQGLAYTDTQYF,TGTGCCAGCAGCCAAGGACTAGCTTACACAGATACGCAGTATTTT
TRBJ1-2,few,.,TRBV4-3,CASSQGANSNYGYTF,TGCGCCAGCAGCCAAGGGGCGAATTCTAACTATGGCTACACCTTC
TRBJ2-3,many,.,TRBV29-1,CSVERREASTDTQYF,TGCAGCGTTGAAAGGAGGGAGGCGAGCACAGATACGCAGTATTTT
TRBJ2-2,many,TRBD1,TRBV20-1,CSAGDRGTTGELFF,TGCAGTGCTGGGGACAGGGGGACCACCGGGGAGCTGTTTTTT
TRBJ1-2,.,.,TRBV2,CACSSGTTNYGYTF,TGTGCCTGCAGTTCCGGGACCACTAACTATGGCTACACCTTC
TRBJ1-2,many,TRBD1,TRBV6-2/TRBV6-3,CASSYGQERDGYTF,TGTGCCAGCAGCTACGGACAGGAAAGGGATGGCTACACCTTC
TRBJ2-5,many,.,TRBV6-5,CASSPQAQETQYF,TGTGCCAGCAGCCCACAGGCCCAAGAGACCCAGTACTTC
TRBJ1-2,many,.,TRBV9,CASSVAPGIANYGYTF,TGTGCCAGCAGCGTAGCACCGGGGATCGCTAACTATGGCTACACCTTC
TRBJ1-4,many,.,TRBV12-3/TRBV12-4,CASSRQQGYEKLFF,TGTGCCAGCAGCCGACAACAGGGTTATGAAAAACTGTTTTTT
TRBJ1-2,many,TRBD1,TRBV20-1,CSAAEGTAYGYTF,TGCAGTGCTGCGGAGGGGACAGCGTATGGCTACACCTTC
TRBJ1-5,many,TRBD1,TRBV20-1,CSAPTTGGVNQPQHF,TGCAGTGCGCCCACAACAGGGGGCGTTAATCAGCCCCAGCATTTT
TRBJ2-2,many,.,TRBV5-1,CASSLTAGELFF,TGTGCCAGCAGCCTGACGGCCGGGGAGCTGTTTTTT
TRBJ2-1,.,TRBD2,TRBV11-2,CASSLIGGGRAVEQFF,TGTGCCAGCAGCTTGATCGGTGGCGGGAGGGCCGTTGAGCAGTTCTTC
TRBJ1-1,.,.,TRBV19,CASSLRPSSTGTEAFF,TGTGCCAGTAGTCTCAGACCATCTAGTACGGGCACTGAAGCTTTCTTT
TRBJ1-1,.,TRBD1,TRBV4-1,CASSRQGVLPSAEAFF,TGCGCCAGCAGCCGACAGGGTGTTCTTCCGAGCGCTGAAGCTTTCTTT
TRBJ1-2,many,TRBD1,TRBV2,CASGTGANFGYGYTF,TGTGCCAGCGGGACAGGGGCCAACTTTGGCTATGGCTACACCTTC
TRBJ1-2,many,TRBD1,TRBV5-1,CASSRDRKYGYTF,TGCGCCAGCAGCCGGGACAGGAAATATGGCTACACCTTC
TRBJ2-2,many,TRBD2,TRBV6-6,CASSHGGGRAKTGELFF,TGTGCCAGCAGCCACGGTGGCGGGAGGGCGAAAACCGGGGAGCTGTTTTTT
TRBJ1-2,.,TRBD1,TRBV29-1,CSARVGGPDGRTF,TGCAGCGCCCGGGTAGGGGGCCCGGATGGCCGCACCTTC
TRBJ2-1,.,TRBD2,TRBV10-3,CASRDQAGGPYNEQFF,TGTGCCAGCAGGGATCAAGCGGGAGGGCCCTACAATGAGCAGTTCTTC
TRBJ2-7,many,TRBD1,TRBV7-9,CASSARTGPNYEQYF,TGTGCCAGCAGCGCCCGGACAGGGCCTAACTACGAGCAGTACTTC
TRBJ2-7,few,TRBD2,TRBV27,CASSGLAGGEQYF,TGTGCCAGCTCGGGACTAGCGGGAGGTGAGCAGTACTTC
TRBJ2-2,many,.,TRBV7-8,CASSSFTDGGELFF,TGTGCCAGCAGCTCTTTTACGGACGGCGGGGAGCTGTTTTTT
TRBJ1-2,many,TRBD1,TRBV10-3,CAIVGTGGGNGYTF,TGTGCCATCGTCGGGACAGGGGGTGGTAATGGCTACACCTTC
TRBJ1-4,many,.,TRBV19,CASSLRQIDEKLFF,TGTGCCAGTAGCCTCAGGCAAATAGATGAAAAACTGTTTTTT
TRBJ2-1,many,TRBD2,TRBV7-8,CASSLDGPPGGNEQFF,TGTGCCAGCAGCTTAGATGGACCCCCGGGGGGCAATGAGCAGTTCTTC
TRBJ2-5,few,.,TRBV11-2,CASSQIRGAGFKTQYF,TGTGCCAGCAGCCAGATACGAGGGGCCGGGTTCAAGACCCAGTACTTC
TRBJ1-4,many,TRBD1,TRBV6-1,CASSAPTGVHEKLFF,TGTGCCAGCAGTGCCCCGACAGGGGTTCATGAAAAACTGTTTTTT
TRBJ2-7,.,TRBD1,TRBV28,CASSLGLGQGPDSYEQYF,TGTGCCAGCAGTTTAGGGCTAGGACAGGGGCCTGACTCCTACGAGCAGTACTTC
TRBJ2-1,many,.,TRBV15,CATSPQGSYNEQFF,TGTGCCACCAGCCCCCAGGGTAGCTACAATGAGCAGTTCTTC
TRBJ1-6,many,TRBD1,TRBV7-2,CASSPRAGQGSSPLHF,TGTGCCAGCAGCCCGAGAGCTGGACAGGGCAGTTCACCCCTCCACTTT
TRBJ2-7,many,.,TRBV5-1,CASSLGPALGEQYF,TGCGCCAGCAGCTTGGGACCCGCACTTGGGGAGCAGTACTTC
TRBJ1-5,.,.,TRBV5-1,CASSFTVRDHPQHF,TGCGCCAGCAGCTTCACCGTCAGGGATCACCCCCAGCATTTT
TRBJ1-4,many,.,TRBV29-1,CSVLPDSDNEKLFF,TGCAGCGTCTTACCGGACAGCGATAATGAAAAACTGTTTTTT
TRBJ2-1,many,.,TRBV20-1,CSASSGVANEQFF,TGCAGTGCTAGTTCGGGAGTCGCGAATGAGCAGTTCTTC
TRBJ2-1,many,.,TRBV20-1,CSARGLNNEQFF,TGCAGTGCTAGAGGCCTGAACAATGAGCAGTTCTTC
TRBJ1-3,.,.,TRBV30,CAWSSGDTIYF,TGTGCCTGGAGCTCTGGAGACACCATATATTTT